The present TCR beta chain was sequenced within a study of blood T cell repertoires in COVID-19. Study-level background: The origin of the acute and convalescent COVID-19 samples was the United States, Italy and Spain.

Assay: immunoSEQ multiplex PCR; the TCRdb copy retains only in-frame clones and omits some. The sample contains about 200,000 clones, 70% to 85% of which appear only once. The V gene end was trimmed by 3 bases and the J gene end by 2 bases; junction bases not matched to a gene: 7. The CDR3 is 14 amino acids. Per the germline V gene, CDR1 is DFQATT and CDR2 is SNEGSKA (reference sequence). This receptor was identified in a human donor with acute or convalescent COVID-19. The donor label of this sample is uncertain. The specimen sequenced was peripheral blood. The chain uses TRBV20-1 and TRBJ2-7; TRBD2 aligns across 7 bases. Written as DNA, the CDR3 is TGCAGTGCTAGTTGGGGGGGAAAGGCCTACGAGCAGTACTTC. This translates into CSASWGGKAYEQYF.